This T cell receptor (beta chain) was profiled in a study of T cells in tuberculosis. Study summary: T cells were selected with CD1B tetramers loaded with glucose monomycolate. IGRA-negative adolescents, IGRA-positive adolescents with latent tuberculosis and adults with active tuberculosis formed this South African cohort.

Libraries were prepared by immunoSEQ multiplex PCR; TCRdb keeps only in-frame clonotypes and omits some of them. The repertoire has about 30,000 clones, around 94% of them found once; the top ten carry more than 6.5%. Study-level findings and limits: Active tuberculosis alpha repertoires lay closer to GMM-specific TCRs than controls'. Cases with active tuberculosis were adults, while controls were adolescents.

The CDR3 spans 14 residues. CDR1 and CDR2 from the germline V gene are LNHDA and SQIVND (reference sequence). Trimming stripped 5 bases from V and 6 bases from J, with 17 bases between. About this clone itself: Its antigen is undetermined.

The specimen sequenced was PBMCs. The chain combines TRBV19 with TRBJ2-7; tentative D call: TRBD2 (5 bases). The clonotype was recovered from a donor aged 10-29 years with latent tuberculosis or without tuberculosis infection. CDR3 DNA sequence: TGTGCCAGTAGTGCTGGACTCCCGCCCCTCGAGCAGTACTTC. Its protein product is CASSAGLPPLEQYF.